This entry describes one T cell receptor beta chain. The data are from a study of PD-L1 blockade in urothelial cancer. Background on the study: Analyses were performed on blood at 3 weeks after treatment start (the second dose) and at 6 weeks.

The assay was immunoSEQ multiplex PCR, and TCRdb's table has in-frame clones only and misses some. The sample holds under 150,000 clones, 75% to 90% seen once. Time point: peripheral blood 6 weeks after treatment start. The CDR3 has 14 residues. The ends were cut back, 0 bases at V and 0 bases at J, with 4 bases in the middle. Germline CDR1 SGHDT, CDR2 YYEEEE. Specimen: PBMCs, collected around atezolizumab (anti-PD-L1) treatment. J is TRBJ2-1 and V is TRBV5-6, with D unclear. The origin of this receptor is a man aged 55 to 69 with urothelial cancer. The DNA for the CDR3 is TGTGCCAGCAGCTTGGCGAGCTCCTACAATGAGCAGTTCTTC. It codes for CASSLASSYNEQFF. Using reference TRBV5-6 and TRBJ2-1 for the parts outside the CDR3, the full variable domain is DAGVTQSPTHLIKTRGQQVTLRCSPKSGHDTVSWYQQALGQGPQFIFQYYEEEERQRGNFPDRFSGHQFPNYSSELNVNALLLGDSALYLCASSLASSYNEQFFGPGTRLTVL.